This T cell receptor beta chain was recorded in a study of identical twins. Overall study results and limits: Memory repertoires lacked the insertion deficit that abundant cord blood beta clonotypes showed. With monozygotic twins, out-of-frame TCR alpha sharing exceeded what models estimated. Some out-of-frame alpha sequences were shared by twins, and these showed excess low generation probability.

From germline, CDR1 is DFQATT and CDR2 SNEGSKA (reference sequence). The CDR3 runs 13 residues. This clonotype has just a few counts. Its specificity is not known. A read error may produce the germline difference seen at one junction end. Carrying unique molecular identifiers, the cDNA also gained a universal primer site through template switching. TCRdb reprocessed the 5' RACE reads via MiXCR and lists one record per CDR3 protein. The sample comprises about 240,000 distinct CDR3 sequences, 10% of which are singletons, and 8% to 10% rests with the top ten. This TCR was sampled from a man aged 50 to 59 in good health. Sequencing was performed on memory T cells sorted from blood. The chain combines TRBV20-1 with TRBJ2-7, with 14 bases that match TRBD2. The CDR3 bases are TGCAGTGGTAGACTAGCGGGAGGGAGGGAGCAGTACTTC. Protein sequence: CSGRLAGGREQYF.